This is a list of T cell receptor beta chains from one sample in a study of blood T cells in healthy people across ages. TCRdb fed the 5' RACE reads into MiXCR, producing one record per CDR3 protein. The data show 1,500,000 or so distinct CDR3 sequences, with roughly 64% seen just once and over 5% held by the top ten. Sequencing input: blood. The receptors shown here come from a man aged 18 to 30 in good health. CDR3s leave out the opening cysteine and the closing phenylalanine or tryptophan. The D gene is left open where the match is weak. The listing skips clone size in some rows; elsewhere it reads once, few, many or a size class.

J gene | V gene | clone size | D gene | CDR3 protein
TRBJ1-2 | TRBV12-3/TRBV12-4 | - | - | ASAWRAGYT
TRBJ1-2 | TRBV4-3 | - | - | ASRNRGPSSYGYT
TRBJ2-5 | TRBV20-1 | - | - | SAESQETQY
TRBJ1-5 | TRBV29-1 | - | - | SVQQNDQPQH
TRBJ2-3 | TRBV5-6 | - | TRBD1 | ASSLPGQTSTDTQY
TRBJ2-2 | TRBV20-1 | few | - | SARAALTGELF
TRBJ2-1 | TRBV29-1 | - | - | STPWYNEQF
TRBJ2-7 | TRBV4-3 | few | - | ASSQDFLSSYEQY
TRBJ2-7 | TRBV2 | - | - | ASKNVDSSYEQY
TRBJ2-2 | TRBV6-2/TRBV6-3 | few | - | ASSEYASGELF
TRBJ2-5 | TRBV20-1 | - | - | SVSPRRRETQY